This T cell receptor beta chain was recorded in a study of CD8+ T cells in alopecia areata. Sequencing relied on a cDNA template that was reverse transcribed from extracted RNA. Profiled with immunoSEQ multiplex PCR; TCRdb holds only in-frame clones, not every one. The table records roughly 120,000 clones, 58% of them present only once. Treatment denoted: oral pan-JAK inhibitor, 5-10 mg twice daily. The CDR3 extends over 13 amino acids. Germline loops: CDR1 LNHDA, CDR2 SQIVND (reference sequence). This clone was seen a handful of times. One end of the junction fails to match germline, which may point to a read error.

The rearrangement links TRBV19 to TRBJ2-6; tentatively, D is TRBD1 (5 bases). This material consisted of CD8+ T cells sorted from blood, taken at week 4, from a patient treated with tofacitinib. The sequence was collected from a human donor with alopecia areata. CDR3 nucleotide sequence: TGTGCCACCGAAGACAGTGGGACCAACGTCCTGACTTTC. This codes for CATEDSGTNVLTF.